The clone carrying this T cell receptor beta chain was seen ten or more times. Its specificity is not known. This sample was taken from a study of Graves' ophthalmopathy and Graves' hyperthyroidism. The ends were cut back, 7 bases at V and 0 bases at J, with 9 bases in the middle. The CDR3 extends over 13 amino acids. Germline V lookup: CDR1 ENHRY, CDR2 SYGVKD. Amplification targeted the TCR beta CDR3 regions, with RNA transcripts as the source material. First-round RT-PCR employed HTBI primers, with a second-round multiplex PCR after it. Each CDR3 protein gets one entry after TCRdb re-called the multiplex PCR reads with MiXCR. The sample shows over a million distinct CDR3 sequences, 36% of them seen only once. Study observations and caveats: Most expanded clonotypes from thyroid (those above 0.001 frequency) were also found in blood.

Uncontrolled infections, other autoimmune diseases, pregnancy or lactation barred patients from enrollment. The evidence that diagnosis relied on was clinical symptoms, serum thyroxine, TRAb, thyroid ultrasound and orbital computed tomography. This chain connects TRBV10-3 to TRBJ1-1; no clear D. This sequence was found in an adult man with Graves' hyperthyroidism. The sequenced sample was peripheral blood or thyroid tissue (not recorded which). In DNA form, the CDR3 reads TGTGCCATCAATTCCGGGGTGAACACTGAAGCTTTCTTT. Translation gives CAINSGVNTEAFF.